Shown below are 8 T cell receptor beta chains from a single sample sequenced in a study of regulatory T cells in long-lasting Graves disease. The sample's time point: newly diagnosed GD, antithyroid drugs for less than 3 months. The authors made the TCR library using RNA they extracted from PBMCs. Researchers made TCR beta libraries by using iRepertoire HTBI primers and running Arm-PCR on CDR3 regions. A single record per CDR3 protein comes from TCRdb applying MiXCR to the multiplex PCR reads. Of approximately 490,000 distinct CDR3 sequences listed, 15% to 20% are singletons. Another study also made use of these data, one on T cells in Graves' hyperthyroidism and ophthalmopathy.

Sequencing was performed on peripheral blood mononuclear cells (PBMCs), taken at new diagnosis, from a patient treated with antithyroid drugs. The receptors were gathered from a man aged 40-55 years with Graves disease.

This chain links TRBV14 with TRBJ1-1; D uncertain. The V end lost 1 base, the J end lost 8 bases, and 8 bases lay between the germline ends. CDR3 length: 12 amino acids. Looked up from germline, CDR1 is SGHDN and CDR2 is FVKESK. The CDR3 nucleotides read TGTGCCAGCAGCCAAGTGAACCCCGAAGCTTTCTTT. As protein: CASSQVNPEAFF.

With regard to this clonotype: Since a much larger clone is just one base distant, this may be a read error. The chain carries TRBV28 and TRBJ2-7, with D possibly matching TRBD2 (5 bases). V was pared by 4 bases and J by 1 base, with 11 bases between. The CDR3 sequence is 14 residues long. The germline CDR1 and CDR2 sequences are MDHEN and SYDVKM. The DNA of the CDR3 is TGTGCCAGCAGTTCTCCGGGAAAGTCCTACGAGCAGTACTTC. Translating gives CASSSPGKSYEQYF.

This clonotype was observed a handful of times. V gene TRBV28 combines with J gene TRBJ2-4; no firm D call. The ends were cut back, 7 bases at V and 9 bases at J, with 16 bases in the middle. Per germline, CDR1 MDHEN and CDR2 SYDVKM. The CDR3 extends over 13 amino acids. CDR3: CASNADGIGIQYF. The DNA for the CDR3 is TGTGCCAGCAATGCGGACGGTATCGGCATTCAGTACTTC.

In its sample, this clonotype was seen many times. The genes are TRBV7-9 and TRBJ2-1; 12 bases are shared with TRBD2. With 8 bases clipped from V and 6 bases from J, the junction kept 2 bases outside the gene matches. There are 13 residues in the CDR3. Germline V gene sequence: CDR1 SEHNR, CDR2 FQNEAQ (reference sequence). DNA of the CDR3: TGTGCCAGCGGACTAGCGGGAAGCAATGAGCAGTTCTTC. Translating it yields CASGLAGSNEQFF.

Comments on this clonotype: This may be a read error, as it is one base from a much larger clone. The chain couples TRBV20-1 to TRBJ2-3; 7 bases match TRBD1. The CDR3 extends over 13 amino acids. Germline loops: CDR1 DFQATT, CDR2 SNEGSKA (reference sequence). The junction had 8 bases not matched to a gene; V was cut back by 6 bases and J by 5 bases. The CDR3 spells CSAMIGGGDTQYF. The DNA of the CDR3 is TGCAGTGCAATGATAGGGGGCGGAGATACGCAGTATTTT.

This clonotype came up a few times. The rearrangement uses TRBV2 and TRBJ2-7, with 8 nucleotides matching TRBD1. The CDR3 has 15 amino acids. The V segment lost 6 bases and the J segment 0 bases; nucleotides outside the gene matches: 7. From germline, CDR1 is SNHLY and CDR2 FYNNEI. The CDR3: CASRLGTGLSYEQYF. In DNA form, the CDR3 reads TGTGCCAGCAGACTCGGGACAGGCCTCTCCTACGAGCAGTACTTC.

This clonotype was recorded many times. It may be a read error: a sequence one base away is much more abundant. The chain employs TRBV6-2 or TRBV6-3 and TRBJ1-1; weak D call: TRBD1 (5 bases). The CDR3 runs 13 residues. V shed 0 bases and J shed 4 bases, with 6 bases lying between them. From germline, CDR1 is MNHEY and CDR2 SVGEGT. The CDR3 is CASSYSGVTEAFF. The CDR3, as DNA: TGTGCCAGCAGTTACTCGGGGGTCACTGAAGCTTTCTTT.

This clonotype was counted at least ten times. The rearrangement links TRBV7-8 to TRBJ2-5; TRBD2 is a possible D gene (7 bases). Germline-derived CDR1 and CDR2 are SGHVS and FQNEAQ. The ends were cut back, 5 bases at V and 4 bases at J, with 14 bases in the middle. The CDR3 totals 14 residues. The CDR3 DNA reads as TGTGCCAGCAGCCGAACAGGGAGGGGAGAGACCCAGTACTTC. Its protein is CASSRTGRGETQYF.